The T cell receptor (beta chain) described here comes from a study of cytomegalovirus exposure and HLA in healthy donors. Study-level results: The study assumed roughly uniform donor sequencing depth for presence/absence analyses.

13 Jbeta primers and 60 Vbeta primers were used for the PCR. Original data processing: Unique TCR beta chains numbered roughly 83 million in a later analysis, with roughly 11 million shared. Clones were read by immunoSEQ multiplex PCR, and TCRdb kept only the in-frame ones, dropping some. V, J and clone size are those of that table, while D and trimming were read from the DNA. The sample has 90,000 to 150,000 clones; 81% are singletons. Germline lookup yields CDR1 SEHNR and CDR2 FQNEAQ (reference sequence). Trimming took 6 bases from V and 3 from J, leaving 11 bases between them. This CDR3 is 14 amino acids long. On this clone: Its antigen is currently unknown.

The clonotype originates from a woman between 40 and 55 years old in good health and CMV-seronegative. The chain joins TRBV7-9 to TRBJ2-2, with a weak D call TRBD2 (5 bases). What was sequenced was PBMCs. The CDR3: CASRRSGDTGELFF. The CDR3, as DNA: TGTGCCAGCAGAAGAAGCGGAGACACCGGGGAGCTGTTTTTT.